Below, 15 T cell receptor beta chains from the same sample are listed, as sequenced in a study of cytomegalovirus exposure and HLA in healthy donors listed by TCRdb under 2017. The library was produced with the immunoSEQ multiplex PCR assay. For the multiplex PCR, a mixture combining 60 forward primers for TCR Vbeta segments and 13 reverse primers for TCR Jbeta segments was used. Not all clones reach the TCRdb copy of this immuneACCESS table, which keeps in-frame sequences only. Checked studies attribute under half of the gap to unresolved V genes and leave the rest unexplained. The sample includes approximately 170,000 clones, with under 80% observed a single time. The leading ten clones occupy 4% to 5% of the sample. The source material was PBMCs. All receptors come from a man in his thirties or forties in good health and CMV-seropositive.

J is TRBJ2-7 and V is TRBV10-2; TRBD2 matches at 7 bases. Looked up from germline, CDR1 is WSHSY and CDR2 is SAAADI. Germline trimming cut 7 bases from V and 2 bases from J; bases unmatched to any gene: 5. The CDR3 runs to 13 residues. This chain's CDR3 is CASKAGEAYEQYF. The CDR3 region has the DNA TGCGCCAGCAAGGCGGGAGAGGCCTACGAGCAGTACTTC.

The V and J genes are TRBV30 and TRBJ2-5; a weak D match, TRBD2 (5 bases). V was pared by 4 bases and J by 5 bases, with 17 bases between. This CDR3 comprises 14 residues. In germline, CDR1 is GTSNPN, CDR2 SVGIG (reference sequence). The CDR3 loop is CAWTSLGGSETQYF. The CDR3 coding sequence is TGTGCCTGGACCTCGCTCGGCGGGTCGGAGACCCAGTACTTC.

The chain links TRBV19 to TRBJ1-5; the D gene is possibly TRBD1 (5 bases). The V gene's germline CDR1 is LNHDA and CDR2 SQIVND (reference sequence). V lost 6 bases to trimming and J lost 2 bases, with 14 bases between them. The CDR3 extends over 15 amino acids. The CDR3 coding sequence is TGTGCCAGTAGGTTGGGAGGCAGGGGCAATCAGCCCCAGCATTTT. It encodes CASRLGGRGNQPQHF.

The chain is built from TRBV11-2 and TRBJ2-1; D gene uncertain. Germline V gene lookup returns CDR1 SGHAT and CDR2 FQNNGV. The V end lost 5 bases, the J end lost 8 bases, and 13 bases lay between the germline ends. This CDR3 has 13 amino acids. In nucleotides, the CDR3 is TGTGCCAGCAGCATGTTAGCCCCCCATGAGCAGTTCTTC. It specifies CASSMLAPHEQFF.

This chain links TRBV7-8 with TRBJ2-4; 9 bases agree with TRBD1. The CDR3 loop spans 18 amino acids. Trimming took 1 base from V and 0 from J; bases not matched to a gene: 7. The germline V gene encodes CDR1 SGHVS and CDR2 FQNEAQ. The CDR3 nucleotides read TGTGCCAGCAGCTTAGAAGGGACAGGGTTTATAGCCAAAAACATTCAGTACTTC. Encoded protein: CASSLEGTGFIAKNIQYF.

J is TRBJ2-3 and V is TRBV27, with TRBD2 matching over 9 bases. Unmatched junction bases numbered 9, after V lost 4 bases and J lost 4 bases. The CDR3 length is 16 residues. CDR1 MNHEY and CDR2 SMNVEV come from the germline V gene (reference sequence). The CDR3 loop reads CASSSGGGRVADTQYF. CDR3 sequence (DNA): TGTGCCAGCAGTTCAGGCGGCGGGAGGGTTGCAGATACGCAGTATTTT.

The chain has TRBV18 and TRBJ2-1; TRBD2 matches 10 bases. The length of the CDR3 is 16 residues. Trimming cost V 0 bases and J 6 bases; bases outside gene matches: 5. Germline CDR1 reads KGHSH; CDR2 reads LQKENI. CDR3 residues: CASSPPSGGALNEQFF. The CDR3 region has the DNA TGTGCCAGCTCACCACCGAGCGGGGGGGCCCTCAATGAGCAGTTCTTC.

In its sample, this clone was seen once. The chain joins TRBV7-2 to TRBJ1-3; TRBD1 aligns across 7 bases. The CDR3 totals 16 residues. Germline trimming cut 0 bases from V and 3 bases from J; bases unmatched to any gene: 5. Per the germline V gene, CDR1 is SGHTA and CDR2 is FQGNSA. CDR3 DNA: TGTGCCAGCAGCTTAGCTCATACAGGGGATGGAAACACCATATATTTT. Amino acids: CASSLAHTGDGNTIYF. Full variable domain (outside the CDR3, taken from reference TRBV7-2 and TRBJ1-3): GAGVSQSPSNKVTEKGKDVELRCDPISGHTALYWYRQSLGQGLEFLIYFQGNSAPDKSGLPSDRFSAERTGGSVSTLTIQRTQQEDSAVYLCASSLAHTGDGNTIYFGEGSWLTVV.

The genes are TRBV28 and TRBJ2-5; 11 bases are shared with TRBD2. Looked up from germline, CDR1 is MDHEN and CDR2 is SYDVKM. V shed 8 bases and J 0 bases; nucleotides not matched to a gene: 11. This CDR3 region has 17 residues. The CDR3 nucleotides are TGTGCCAGCGGGGGACCGTCTAGCGGGGGGAACCAAGAGACCCAGTACTTC. It is translated as CASGGPSSGGNQETQYF.

The genes are TRBV2 and TRBJ1-2; D ambiguous. Trimming took off 6 bases at V and 1 base at J, with 15 bases between the two ends. Germline V gives CDR1 SNHLY, CDR2 FYNNEI. This CDR3 has 15 amino acids. CDR3 bases: TGTGCCAGCAGGGCAGGAACAGCCGATAACTATGGCTACACCTTC. Its translation: CASRAGTADNYGYTF.

V and J are TRBV4-3 and TRBJ2-1; 12 bases align to TRBD1. V shed 3 bases, J shed 8 bases, and the junction held 11 bases outside the gene matches. In germline, CDR1 is LGHNA, CDR2 YSLEER. The CDR3 is 17 residues long. The CDR3 is CASSHEPGQGASDEQFF. Written as DNA, the CDR3 is TGCGCCAGCAGCCATGAACCGGGACAGGGGGCTTCGGATGAGCAGTTCTTC.

The chain links TRBV5-6 to TRBJ2-3, with 8 bases lining up with TRBD2. CDR1 is SGHDT and CDR2 is YYEEEE in the germline V gene. This CDR3 has 16 amino acids. V shed 1 base and J 4 bases; nucleotides not matched to a gene: 8. The CDR3 here is CASSLRVSGTADTQYF. CDR3 in DNA: TGTGCCAGCAGCTTGCGGGTTAGCGGGACCGCAGATACGCAGTATTTT.

This chain uses TRBV19 with TRBJ1-2; 10 nucleotides agree with TRBD1. The ends lost 7 bases at V and 8 bases at J; junction bases unmatched: 13. This CDR3 is built from 15 residues. In germline, CDR1 is LNHDA, CDR2 SQIVND (reference sequence). DNA of the CDR3: TGTGCCAGTACCTTCCGGGACAGGGGCAGAGGGGGCTACACCTTC. It translates to CASTFRDRGRGGYTF.

This clone was counted between two and nine times. The chain recombines TRBV25-1 with TRBJ2-3; the match to TRBD1 covers 8 bases. V shed 3 bases and J 7 bases; nucleotides not matched to a gene: 3. The germline gives CDR1 MGHDK, CDR2 SYGVNS. The length of the CDR3 is 13 residues. The CDR3 coding sequence is TGTGCCAGCAGTGAGCGGGACAGGTATACGCAGTATTTT. Amino acid sequence: CASSERDRYTQYF.

The chain joins TRBV29-1 to TRBJ2-5, with a weak D call TRBD1 (6 bases). Trimming took 4 bases from V and 4 from J, leaving 13 bases between them. The V gene's germline CDR1 is SQVTM and CDR2 ANQGSEA. The CDR3 totals 13 residues. The CDR3 nucleotides are TGCAGCGTTGTCAAAGGGGGTGGAGAGACCCAGTACTTC. It yields the protein CSVVKGGGETQYF.